The next 6 T cell receptor beta chains were all read from a single sample in a study of CD8 T cells in ankylosing spondylitis. Their target antigens are unknown. Study-wide findings and caveats: A TCR beta motif of roughly 8 highly homologous variants seemed to mark ankylosing spondylitis blood.

TCRdb re-derived calls from the 5' RACE reads in MiXCR, one entry per CDR3 protein. The data show some 840,000 distinct CDR3 sequences, 12% seen once. The specimen sequenced was blood, either unsorted or a sorted T cell fraction (not recorded which). These receptors all come from a male donor with ankylosing spondylitis.

There are a few counts of this clonotype. The V call is TRBV10-1, the J call TRBJ2-7; possible D gene TRBD2, 5 bases. V shed 8 bases and J shed 6 bases, with 23 bases lying between them. The CDR3 totals 15 residues. Germline CDR1 reads WNHNN; CDR2 reads SYGVQD (reference sequence). As DNA, the CDR3 is TGCGCCAGCGCCGCCCGAGTCTCCGGGGATTTCGAGCAGTACTTC. Its protein is CASAARVSGDFEQYF.

This clonotype appeared many times. The chain is built from TRBV25-1 and TRBJ2-7; 8 nucleotides agree with TRBD2. Trimming at V came to 1 base and at J to 2 bases, leaving 1 base not matched to a gene. Germline CDR1 and CDR2: MGHDK and SYGVNS. This CDR3 has 14 residues. The CDR3 region has the DNA TGTGCCAGCAGTGAATCGGGGGGGCCCTACGAGCAGTACTTC. Protein product: CASSESGGPYEQYF.

This clonotype was counted between two and nine times. The V and J genes are TRBV6-5 and TRBJ2-2, with a weak D call TRBD1 (6 bases). Germline lookup yields CDR1 MNHEY and CDR2 SVGAGI. This CDR3 comprises 15 residues. Deletions cut 2 bases from V and 4 bases from J, with 11 bases between. The chain's CDR3 is CASSYNRDLTGELFF. DNA for the CDR3: TGTGCCAGCAGTTACAACAGGGACCTCACCGGGGAGCTGTTTTTT.

V usage is TRBV3-1 and J usage is TRBJ2-7; no reliable D call. The germline gives CDR1 LGHDT, CDR2 YNNKEL (reference sequence). The length of the CDR3 is 14 residues. The V gene lost 4 bases and the J gene lost 2 bases, with 12 bases spanning the gap. CDR3 nucleotide sequence: TGTGCCAGCAGCCTGGTGGCTGATACCTACGAGCAGTACTTC. This codes for CASSLVADTYEQYF.

This clonotype came up a few times. The chain links TRBV30 to TRBJ1-4, with D possibly matching TRBD1 (6 bases). The CDR3 is 12 residues long. V dropped 1 base and J dropped 7 bases, with 7 bases sitting between them. Per the germline V gene, CDR1 is GTSNPN and CDR2 is SVGIG (reference sequence). The CDR3 nucleotides are TGTGCCTGGAGTGAACAGGGTGAAAAACTGTTTTTT. It translates to CAWSEQGEKLFF.

On this clonotype itself: The CDR3 does not end in the conserved phenylalanine or tryptophan, so this is likely a read error. The chain links TRBV9 to TRBJ2-5, with D possibly matching TRBD1 (5 bases). CDR3 length: 15 residues. V was shortened by 0 bases and J by 5 bases, with 14 bases between the two germline ends. From germline, CDR1 is SGDLS and CDR2 YYNGEE. The CDR3 DNA sequence: TGTGCCAGCAGCGTAGTGCCGGCAGGGATTGAGACCCAGTACCTC. Translation: CASSVVPAGIETQYL.